The rows below give T cell receptor beta chains drawn from one sample of a study of PD-L1 blockade in urothelial cancer. Measured with immunoSEQ multiplex PCR; TCRdb has only the in-frame clones, and not every one. This repertoire shows about 30,000 clones, 84% found once; its top ten account for 2.5% to 3%. This specimen consisted of PBMCs, obtained around atezolizumab (anti-PD-L1) treatment. These receptors were taken from a man aged 70 or older with urothelial cancer. Both conserved end residues are part of each CDR3. The D gene is left open where the match is weak. Clone size appears in some rows only: once, few, many, or a class for an expanded clone.

D gene	V gene	J gene	clone size	CDR3 DNA	CDR3 protein
NA	TRBV7-3	TRBJ1-3	once	TGTGCCAGCAGCTCCGGCGGAGGGGTAGGGGGAAACACCATATATTTT	CASSSGGGVGGNTIYF
NA	TRBV7-2	TRBJ2-3	once	TGTGCCAGCAGCTTATCCGCCAGGGAAGATACGCAGTATTTT	CASSLSAREDTQYF
TRBD1	TRBV28	TRBJ1-2	NA	TGTGCCAGCAGGCGGACGGACAGGAGGCATGGCTACACCTTC	CASRRTDRRHGYTF
NA	TRBV15	TRBJ2-3	few	TGTGCCACCAGCAGCTCTACGGCGGGTCTATCCACAGATACGCAGTATTTT	CATSSSTAGLSTDTQYF
NA	TRBV6-5	TRBJ1-3	NA	TGTGCCAGCAGTTACTCGGCAGGCCACTCTGGAAACACCATATATTTT	CASSYSAGHSGNTIYF
TRBD1	TRBV5-4	TRBJ1-3	few	TGTGCCAGCAGCTCCTCAGGGGGACAAAGGGGAAACACCATATATTTT	CASSSSGGQRGNTIYF
NA	TRBV7-2	TRBJ1-2	NA	TGTGCCAGCAGCTTAATGAGTCCAGGGTCTTCTGGCTACACCTTC	CASSLMSPGSSGYTF
NA	TRBV27	TRBJ2-7	NA	TGTGCCAGCAGTTTAGGGGTAGGGGTTGGGGTCGAGCAGTACTTC	CASSLGVGVGVEQYF
TRBD2	TRBV28	TRBJ2-3	NA	TGTGCCAGCAGACTCACCGGGACTAGCACCACAGATACGCAGTATTTT	CASRLTGTSTTDTQYF
TRBD1	TRBV19	TRBJ1-1	NA	TGTGCCAGTAGTTCACAGGGGGCGCCGGACCCTGAAGCTTTCTTT	CASSSQGAPDPEAFF
NA	TRBV28	TRBJ2-5	NA	TGTGCCAGCAGCGGCGGAGCAGCAACTCAAGAGACCCAGTACTTC	CASSGGAATQETQYF
TRBD2	TRBV5-6	TRBJ2-2	NA	TGTGCCAGCAGCCGACCTAGCGGTACGAACACCGGGGAGCTGTTTTTT	CASSRPSGTNTGELFF
TRBD2	TRBV11-2	TRBJ2-7	NA	TGTGCCAGCAGCTTACGACTAGCGGGAACCTACGAGCAGTACTTC	CASSLRLAGTYEQYF